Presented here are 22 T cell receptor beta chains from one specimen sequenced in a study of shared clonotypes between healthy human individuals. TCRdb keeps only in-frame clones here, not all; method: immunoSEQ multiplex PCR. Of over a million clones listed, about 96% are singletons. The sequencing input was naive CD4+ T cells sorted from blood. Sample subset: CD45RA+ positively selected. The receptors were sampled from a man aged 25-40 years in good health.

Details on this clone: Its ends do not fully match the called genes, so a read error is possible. The CDR3 here is CTSSLSIGQGSYEQYF. CDR3 in DNA: TGTACCAGCAGCTTGAGCATTGGACAGGGCTCCTACGAGCAGTACTTC. The chain combines TRBV7-6 with TRBJ2-7, with TRBD1 identical over 8 bases. This CDR3 has 16 amino acids. The germline CDR1 and CDR2 sequences are SGHVS and FNYEAQ. Variable domain in full (rest from reference TRBV7-6 and TRBJ2-7): GAGVSQSPRYKVTKRGQDVALRCDPISGHVSLYWYRQALGQGPEFLTYFNYEAQQDKSGLPNDRFSAERPEGSISTLTIQRTEQRDSAMYRCTSSLSIGQGSYEQYFGPGTRLTVT.

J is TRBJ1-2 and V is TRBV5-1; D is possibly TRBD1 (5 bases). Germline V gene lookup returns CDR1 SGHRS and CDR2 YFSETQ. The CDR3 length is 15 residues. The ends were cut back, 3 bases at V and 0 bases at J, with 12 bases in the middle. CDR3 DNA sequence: TGCGCCAGCAGCTCCGGGACGACAGCTAACTATGGCTACACCTTC. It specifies CASSSGTTANYGYTF.

The CDR3 is CASSLSGTGLSFF. CDR3 nucleotide sequence: TGTGCCAGCAGTTTATCCGGGACAGGGCTTAGCTTTTTT. This chain uses TRBV28 with TRBJ1-4; 9 nucleotides align to TRBD1. Germline V gene lookup returns CDR1 MDHEN and CDR2 SYDVKM. The CDR3 extends over 13 amino acids. With 1 base clipped from V and 17 bases from J, the junction kept 8 bases outside the gene matches. Looking up the rest from reference TRBV28 and TRBJ1-4 gives the full variable domain: DVKVTQSSRYLVKRTGEKVFLECVQDMDHENMFWYRQDPGLGLRLIYFSYDVKMKEKGDIPEGYSVSREKKERFSLILESASTNQTSMYLCASSLSGTGLSFFGSGTQLSVL.

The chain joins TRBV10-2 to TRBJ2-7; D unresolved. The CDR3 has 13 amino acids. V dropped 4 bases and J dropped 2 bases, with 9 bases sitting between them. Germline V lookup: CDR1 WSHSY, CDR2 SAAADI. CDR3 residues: CASSVVRTYEQYF. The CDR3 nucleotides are TGCGCCAGCAGTGTGGTCAGAACCTACGAGCAGTACTTC.

The CDR3 reads CASSLGGQGGEKLFF. CDR3 in DNA: TGTGCCAGCAGCTTGGGTGGTCAGGGAGGTGAAAAACTGTTTTTT. The rearrangement uses TRBV5-6 and TRBJ1-4; D is perhaps TRBD1 (5 bases). From germline, CDR1 is SGHDT and CDR2 YYEEEE. V was pared by 0 bases and J by 7 bases, with 13 bases between. The CDR3 contains 15 residues.

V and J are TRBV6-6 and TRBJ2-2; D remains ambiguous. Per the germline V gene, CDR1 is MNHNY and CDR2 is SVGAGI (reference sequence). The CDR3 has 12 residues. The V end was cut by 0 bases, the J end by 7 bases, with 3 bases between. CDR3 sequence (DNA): TGTGCCAGCAGTTACTCAGGCGGGGAGCTGTTTTTT. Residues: CASSYSGGELFF.

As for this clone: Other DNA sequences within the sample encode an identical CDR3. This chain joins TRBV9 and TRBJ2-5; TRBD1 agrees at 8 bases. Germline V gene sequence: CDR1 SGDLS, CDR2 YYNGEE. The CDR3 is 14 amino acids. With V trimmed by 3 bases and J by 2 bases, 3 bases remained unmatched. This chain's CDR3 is CASSARDRQETQYF. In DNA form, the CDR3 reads TGTGCCAGCAGCGCAAGGGACAGGCAAGAGACCCAGTACTTC.

The CDR3 here is CASSLLVSGLGDTQYF. CDR3 DNA sequence: TGTGCCAGCAGCTTATTAGTCAGTGGCTTGGGGGATACGCAGTATTTT. The rearrangement joins TRBV11-2 to TRBJ2-3; D is ambiguous. The germline CDR1 and CDR2 sequences are SGHAT and FQNNGV. V was cut by 2 bases and J by 6 bases, with 18 bases left in between. The CDR3 runs 16 residues.

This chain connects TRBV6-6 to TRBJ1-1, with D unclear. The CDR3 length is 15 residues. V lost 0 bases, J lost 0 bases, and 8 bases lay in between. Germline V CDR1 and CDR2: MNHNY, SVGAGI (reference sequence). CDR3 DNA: TGTGCCAGCAGTTACTCGAGACGAATGAACACTGAAGCTTTCTTT. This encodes CASSYSRRMNTEAFF.

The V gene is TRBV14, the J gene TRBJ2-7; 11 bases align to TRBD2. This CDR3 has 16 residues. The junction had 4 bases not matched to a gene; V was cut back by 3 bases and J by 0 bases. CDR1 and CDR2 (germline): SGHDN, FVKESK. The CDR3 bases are TGTGCCAGCAGCCATTGGGGGACTAGCGGCTCCTACGAGCAGTACTTC. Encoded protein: CASSHWGTSGSYEQYF. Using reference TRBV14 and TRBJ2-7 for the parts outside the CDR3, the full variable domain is EAGVTQFPSHSVIEKGQTVTLRCDPISGHDNLYWYRRVMGKEIKFLLHFVKESKQDESGMPNNRFLAERTGGTYSTLKVQPAELEDSGVYFCASSHWGTSGSYEQYFGPGTRLTVT.

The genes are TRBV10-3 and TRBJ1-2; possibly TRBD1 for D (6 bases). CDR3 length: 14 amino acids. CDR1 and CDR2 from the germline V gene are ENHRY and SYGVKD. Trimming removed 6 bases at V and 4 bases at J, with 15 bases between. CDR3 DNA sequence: TGTGCCATCAGGCCAACGGGGGCTGGCTATGGCTACACCTTC. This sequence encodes CAIRPTGAGYGYTF.

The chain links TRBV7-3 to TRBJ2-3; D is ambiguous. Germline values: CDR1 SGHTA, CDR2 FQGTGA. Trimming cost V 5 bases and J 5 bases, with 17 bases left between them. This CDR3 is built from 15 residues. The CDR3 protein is CASSPRSGRVDTQYF. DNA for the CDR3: TGTGCCAGCAGCCCAAGATCCGGGCGTGTAGATACGCAGTATTTT.

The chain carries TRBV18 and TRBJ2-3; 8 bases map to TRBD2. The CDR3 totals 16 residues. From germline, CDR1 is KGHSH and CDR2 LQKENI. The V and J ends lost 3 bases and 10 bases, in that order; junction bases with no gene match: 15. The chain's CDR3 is CASSPSASGSISAQYF. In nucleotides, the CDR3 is TGTGCCAGCTCACCCTCTGCTAGCGGGTCCATATCAGCGCAGTATTTT.

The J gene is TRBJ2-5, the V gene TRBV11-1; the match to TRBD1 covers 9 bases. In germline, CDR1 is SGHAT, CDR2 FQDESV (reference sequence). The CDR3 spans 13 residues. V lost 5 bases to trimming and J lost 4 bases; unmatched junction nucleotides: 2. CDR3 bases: TGTGCCAGCAGCGCGGACAGGGGAGAGACCCAGTACTTC. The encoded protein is CASSADRGETQYF.

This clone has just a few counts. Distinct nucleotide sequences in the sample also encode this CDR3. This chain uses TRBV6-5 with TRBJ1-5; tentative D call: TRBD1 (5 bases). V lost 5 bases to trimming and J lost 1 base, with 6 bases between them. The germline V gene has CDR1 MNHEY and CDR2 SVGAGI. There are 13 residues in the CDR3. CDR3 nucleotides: TGTGCCAGCAGTCGGGGGAGCAATCAGCCCCAGCATTTT. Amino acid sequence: CASSRGSNQPQHF.

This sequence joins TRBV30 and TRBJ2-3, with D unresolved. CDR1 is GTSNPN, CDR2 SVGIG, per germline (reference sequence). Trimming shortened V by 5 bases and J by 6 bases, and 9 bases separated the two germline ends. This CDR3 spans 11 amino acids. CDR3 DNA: TGTGCCTGGGCCATAAGCGATACGCAGTATTTT. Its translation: CAWAISDTQYF. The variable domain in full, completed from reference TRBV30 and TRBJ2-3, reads SQTIHQWPATLVQPVGSPLSLECTVEGTSNPNLYWYRQAAGRGLQLLFYSVGIGQISSEVPQNLSASRPQDRQFILSSKKLLLSDSGFYLCAWAISDTQYFGPGTRLTVL.

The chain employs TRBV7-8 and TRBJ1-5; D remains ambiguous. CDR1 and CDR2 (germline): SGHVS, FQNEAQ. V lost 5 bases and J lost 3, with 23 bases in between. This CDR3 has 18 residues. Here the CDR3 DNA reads TGTGCCAGCAGCCCAAAAATCGCGGGGAGGTACAACAATCAGCCCCAGCATTTT. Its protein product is CASSPKIAGRYNNQPQHF.

The CDR3 loop reads CASSVTGTTYEQYF. The CDR3 coding sequence is TGTGCCAGTAGTGTCACCGGGACCACTTACGAGCAGTACTTC. V is TRBV19 and J is TRBJ2-7, with D perhaps being TRBD1 or TRBD2 (5 bases each). V was pared by 5 bases and J by 4 bases, with 15 bases between. The CDR3 length is 14 residues. Germline CDR1 and CDR2: LNHDA and SQIVND (reference sequence).

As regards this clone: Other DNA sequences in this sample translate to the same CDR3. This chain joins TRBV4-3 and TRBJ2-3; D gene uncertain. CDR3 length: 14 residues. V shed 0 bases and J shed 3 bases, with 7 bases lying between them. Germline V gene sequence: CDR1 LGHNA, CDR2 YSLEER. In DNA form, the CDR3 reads TGCGCCAGCAGCCAAGACCGAGGAACAGATACGCAGTATTTT. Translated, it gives CASSQDRGTDTQYF.

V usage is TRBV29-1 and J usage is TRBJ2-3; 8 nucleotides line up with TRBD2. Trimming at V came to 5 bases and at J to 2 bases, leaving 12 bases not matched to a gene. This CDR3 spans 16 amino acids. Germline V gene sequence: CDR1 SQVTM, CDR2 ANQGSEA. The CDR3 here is CSVSDGAGGFTDTQYF. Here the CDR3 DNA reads TGCAGCGTTTCCGATGGGGCGGGAGGTTTCACAGATACGCAGTATTTT.

The CDR3 DNA is TGCGCCAGCAGCCAAGAACTGCTAGCCAAAAACATTCAGTACTTC. It yields the protein CASSQELLAKNIQYF. V is TRBV4-3 and J is TRBJ2-4, with no clear D. The CDR3 length is 15 residues. CDR1 is LGHNA, CDR2 YSLEER, per germline. Trimming removed 0 bases at V and 0 bases at J, with 6 bases between.

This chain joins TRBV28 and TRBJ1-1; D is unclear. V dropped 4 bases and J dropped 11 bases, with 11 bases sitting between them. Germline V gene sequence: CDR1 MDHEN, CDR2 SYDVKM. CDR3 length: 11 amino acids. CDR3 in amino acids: CASSSPQNAFF. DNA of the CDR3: TGTGCCAGCAGTTCCCCACAGAATGCTTTCTTT.